These 3 T cell receptor beta chains originate from one sample sequenced in a study of CD8 T cells in Susac syndrome. RNA, at about 0.45 to 1 ug, was reverse transcribed with random hexamers. TCRdb fed the immunoSEQ multiplex PCR reads into MiXCR, producing one record per CDR3 protein. The sample has 140,000 to 150,000 distinct CDR3 sequences, 95% seen once. The sample taken for sequencing was CD4+ T cells from PBMCs. Source of these receptors: a human donor with multiple sclerosis.

The chain uses TRBV29-1 and TRBJ2-7; maybe TRBD2 (5 bases). The CDR3 has 11 amino acids. Deletions cut 5 bases from V and 3 bases from J, with 8 bases between. The germline CDR1 and CDR2 sequences are SQVTM and ANQGSEA. The CDR3 DNA reads TGCAGCGTTTTAAGCGGCTACGAGCAGTACTTC. Its protein product is CSVLSGYEQYF.

The chain links TRBV6-4 to TRBJ2-7; D is perhaps TRBD1 (5 bases). The ends were cut back, 11 bases at V and 6 bases at J, with 17 bases in the middle. Germline CDR1 MRHNA, CDR2 SNTAGT. CDR3 length equals 12 residues. The CDR3 reads CAPSKGVAEQYF. The DNA of the CDR3 is TGTGCCCCAAGTAAAGGGGTCGCCGAGCAGTACTTC.

The chain has TRBV7-9 and TRBJ1-1; D is undetermined. Trimming stripped 5 bases from V and 2 bases from J, with 12 bases between. Germline assignment: CDR1 SEHNR and CDR2 FQNEAQ (reference sequence). The CDR3 sequence is 14 residues long. The CDR3 region is CASSPRERNTEAFF. DNA of the CDR3: TGTGCCAGCAGCCCCCGGGAGAGAAACACTGAAGCTTTCTTT.